A selection of T cell receptor beta chains follows, all from one sample in a study of cytotoxic CD8 clonotypes in ibrutinib-treated CLL. Only in-frame clones appear in the TCRdb table, and some are missing; sequencing was by immunoSEQ multiplex PCR. The sample has about 330,000 clones; roughly two thirds are singletons. Sequencing was performed on PBMCs, taken after 36 months of ibrutinib treatment. These receptors originate from a human donor with chronic lymphocytic leukemia. Each CDR3 is given with its conserved first and last residue. A D gene is named only where the DNA matches it firmly. Clone size is not always given. Where it is, it says once, few, many or a class for expanded clones.

V	D	J	size	DNA	CDR3
TRBV7-2	.	TRBJ1-5	.	TGTGCCAGCAGCCTTGGACGAGACAATCAGCCCCAGCATTTT	CASSLGRDNQPQHF
TRBV9	.	TRBJ2-1	.	TGTGCCAGCAGCAACCAAGTCTTCAATGAGCAGTTCTTC	CASSNQVFNEQFF
TRBV11-3	.	TRBJ1-3	.	TGTGCCAGCAGCCAGGGAAACACCATATATTTT	CASSQGNTIYF
TRBV2	.	TRBJ1-1	once	TGTGCCAGCAGTGACCCGATCGGGGGGCTTAACACTGAAGCTTTCTTT	CASSDPIGGLNTEAFF
TRBV10-2	.	TRBJ2-7	few	TGCGCCAGCATAAGGGAGGACTCCTACGAGCAGTACTTC	CASIREDSYEQYF
TRBV7-9	.	TRBJ2-1	few	TGTGCCAGCAGCACCCGCCGAGGCATCGGGTCTGGGTCCTACAATGAGCAGTTCTTC	CASSTRRGIGSGSYNEQFF
TRBV11-2	.	TRBJ2-7	.	TGTGCCAGCAGAATCTGGGGGTCCCACGAGCAGTACTTC	CASRIWGSHEQYF
TRBV7-3	.	TRBJ2-7	few	TGTGCCAGCAGCTTAAGCCATTCCGCCGAGCAGTACTTC	CASSLSHSAEQYF
TRBV6-6	.	TRBJ2-4	.	TGTGCCAGCAGCCCACATATGGCCGGCGATAAACCGGCTCAGTACTTC	CASSPHMAGDKPAQYF
TRBV7-8	TRBD1	TRBJ2-1	.	TGTGCCAGCAGCTTTAACAGGGGTCTCTCCTACAATGAGCAGTTCTTC	CASSFNRGLSYNEQFF
TRBV7-2	.	TRBJ2-5	.	TGTGCCAGCAGCTTGTCACGGGTTCAAGAGACCCAGTACTTC	CASSLSRVQETQYF
TRBV11-2	.	TRBJ2-7	.	TGTGCCAGCAGCTTTACAGGGTTAGGAGAGCAGTACTTC	CASSFTGLGEQYF
TRBV6-5	TRBD1	TRBJ2-7	.	TGTGCCAGCAGTCATGTGGACAGGGCCTACGAGCAGTACTTC	CASSHVDRAYEQYF
TRBV28	TRBD1	TRBJ1-2	.	TGTGCCAGCAGTTTACAGGGGGCGGGCTATGGCTACACCTTC	CASSLQGAGYGYTF
TRBV4-1	.	TRBJ2-7	.	TGCGCCAGCAGCCAAGTAGGGACCTCGCAGTACTTC	CASSQVGTSQYF
TRBV2	TRBD2	TRBJ2-7	.	TGTGCCAGCAACCGACTAGCTGCCTACGAGCAGTACTTC	CASNRLAAYEQYF
TRBV4-1	.	TRBJ1-2	few	TGCGCCAGCAGTCACAGGGATAGAGATGGCTACACCTTC	CASSHRDRDGYTF
TRBV29-1	TRBD1	TRBJ2-3	.	TGCAGCGTTGAAGATTCGGGACAGGGCACATACACAGATACGCAGTATTTT	CSVEDSGQGTYTDTQYF
TRBV18	TRBD2	TRBJ2-3	once	TGTGCCAGCTCACGCGGACTAGCGGGAGTGGTGAGGACAGATACGCAGTATTTT	CASSRGLAGVVRTDTQYF
TRBV10-1	.	TRBJ2-5	.	TGCGCCAGCAGCGATGGGATTTTCGAGGAGCAGTACTTC	CASSDGIFEEQYF
TRBV15	.	TRBJ1-2	.	TGTGCCACCAGCAGGGATTCAGGATGGGCAGACTTCTATGGCTACACCTTC	CATSRDSGWADFYGYTF
TRBV6-5	TRBD1	TRBJ2-7	few	TGTGCCAGCAGCTTAGAGGGGGCGCGGGACGAGCAGTACTTC	CASSLEGARDEQYF